This TCR beta chain was identified in a study of T cell responses to AZD1222 COVID-19 vaccine. Findings and limits, study-wide: Donors were chiefly white British, with a greater number of females, and clonal diversity was perhaps underestimated. Baseline serostatus was positive in only six AZD1222 recipients. Spike-spanning, vaccine-associated CD4 TCRs were dominant at 160-218 and 743-854.

Combined were second doses at about 4 or about 12 weeks. Clones were sequenced by immunoSEQ multiplex PCR, and TCRdb holds only the in-frame ones, with some missing. The data contain fewer than 200,000 clones, around 90% of them seen just once; the ten biggest clones take up 20% to 30%. The CDR3 has 14 residues. Germline CDR1 is LNHDA and CDR2 is SQIVND (reference sequence). Trimming pared 3 bases from V and 4 bases from J, leaving 12 bases between. On this clone: Its matching antigen is unknown.

The sample here was peripheral blood, taken 28 days after the second AZD1222 dose. The source is an adult who received the AZD1222 COVID-19 vaccine. J is TRBJ1-1 and V is TRBV19; D might be TRBD1 (5 bases). CDR3 sequence (DNA): TGTGCCAGTAGTATCACAGGAATCGGCACTGAAGCTTTCTTT. Translated, it gives CASSITGIGTEAFF.